Each of the 24 T cell receptor beta chains below was sequenced from the same sample in a study of T cell responses to AZD1222 COVID-19 vaccine. Some clones are missing from TCRdb's copy, which holds only in-frame ones; the method was immunoSEQ multiplex PCR. Here the sample spans approximately 92,000 clones, 90% to 95% being singletons. Sequences were derived from peripheral blood, sampled on day 0 of AZD1222 vaccination. The receptors derive from an adult in good health.

This chain connects TRBV12-3 or TRBV12-4 to TRBJ1-1, with D perhaps matching TRBD1 (5 bases). V was cut by 2 bases and J by 11 bases, with 12 bases left in between. There are 12 residues in the CDR3. The CDR3 region has the DNA TGTGCCAGCAGTTTATCCGGGACCGACGCTTTCTTT. Translated, it gives CASSLSGTDAFF.

This chain connects TRBV3-1 (or the pseudogene TRBV3-2) to TRBJ2-6; D may be TRBD1 or TRBD2 (5 bases each). The ends were cut back, 4 bases at V and 0 bases at J, with 13 bases in the middle. The CDR3 consists of 17 residues. The germline V gene has CDR1 LGHDT and CDR2 YNNKEL (reference sequence). DNA of the CDR3: TGTGCCAGCAGCCCCCGGGACCTTCACTCTGGGGCCAACGTCCTGACTTTC. It translates to CASSPRDLHSGANVLTF.

The rearrangement links TRBV2 to TRBJ1-1; D is undetermined. Germline values: CDR1 SNHLY, CDR2 FYNNEI. The V end was cut by 4 bases, the J end by 0 bases, with 9 bases between. The CDR3 is 14 residues long. The chain's CDR3 is CASSGPPVNTEAFF. Written as DNA, the CDR3 is TGTGCCAGCAGTGGCCCCCCAGTGAACACTGAAGCTTTCTTT.

The V call is TRBV11-1, the J call TRBJ2-3; D perhaps matches TRBD2 (5 bases). Trimming left V 5 bases short and J 0 bases short, with 12 bases between. The V gene's germline CDR1 is SGHAT and CDR2 FQDESV (reference sequence). CDR3 length: 15 amino acids. CDR3 in DNA: TGTGCCAGCAGCAGGGTAGCGTTTAGCACAGATACGCAGTATTTT. It yields the protein CASSRVAFSTDTQYF. Full variable domain (rest looked up from reference TRBV11-1 and TRBJ2-3): EAEVAQSPRYKITEKSQAVAFWCDPISGHATLYWYRQILGQGPELLVQFQDESVVDDSQLPKDRFSAERLKGVDSTLKIQPAELGDSAMYLCASSRVAFSTDTQYFGPGTRLTVL.

The rearrangement links TRBV4-1 to TRBJ1-4; 9 bases are a match to TRBD1. With V trimmed by 2 bases and J by 5 bases, 9 bases remained unmatched. CDR1 is MGHRA and CDR2 is YSYEKL in the germline V gene. The CDR3 length is 17 residues. CDR3 sequence (DNA): TGCGCCAGCAGCCAACGAGGGGACAGGGTCTGGAATGAAAAACTGTTTTTT. The encoded protein is CASSQRGDRVWNEKLFF.

V is TRBV28 and J is TRBJ1-2; D is ambiguous. Trimming took 2 bases from V and 1 from J, leaving 14 bases between them. The CDR3 extends over 16 amino acids. Germline CDR1 is MDHEN and CDR2 is SYDVKM. CDR3 sequence: CASSLRTAGFNYGYTF. The CDR3 DNA is TGTGCCAGCAGTTTAAGGACGGCAGGCTTTAACTATGGCTACACCTTC.

A single count supports this clone. The chain uses TRBV5-1 and TRBJ2-5, with no clear D. Germline lookup yields CDR1 SGHRS and CDR2 YFSETQ. The CDR3 totals 15 residues. Deletions cut 5 bases from V and 5 bases from J, with 19 bases between. The CDR3 spells CASSSLRVQAETQYF. The CDR3 DNA reads as TGCGCCAGCAGTTCTCTCCGAGTTCAGGCGGAGACCCAGTACTTC.

The V and J genes are TRBV2 and TRBJ2-5; D possibly corresponds to TRBD2 (6 bases). The germline CDR1 and CDR2 sequences are SNHLY and FYNNEI. Deletions cut 4 bases from V and 2 bases from J, with 14 bases between. CDR3 size: 15 residues. The CDR3 sequence is CASSGAASEQETQYF. CDR3 coding DNA: TGTGCCAGCAGTGGTGCGGCTAGCGAACAAGAGACCCAGTACTTC.

V is TRBV5-1 and J is TRBJ2-7; D is tentatively TRBD1 or TRBD2 (6 bases each). Per germline, CDR1 SGHRS and CDR2 YFSETQ. Deletions cut 2 bases from V and 3 bases from J, with 9 bases between. This CDR3 is built from 13 residues. CDR3 sequence: CASSFGGFYEQYF. The CDR3 nucleotides are TGCGCCAGCAGCTTCGGGGGCTTCTACGAGCAGTACTTC.

The rearrangement joins TRBV6-5 to TRBJ2-2; 8 bases fit TRBD1. The CDR3 is made up of 16 amino acids. The V segment lost 2 bases and the J segment 6 bases; nucleotides outside the gene matches: 8. Germline V lookup: CDR1 MNHEY, CDR2 SVGAGI. The CDR3 DNA reads as TGTGCCAGCAGTTACCGCCCAGGGGGCTCCCCCGGGGAGCTGTTTTTT. Translating it yields CASSYRPGGSPGELFF.

The V gene is TRBV12-5, the J gene TRBJ1-1; 8 bases line up with TRBD1. This CDR3 spans 13 amino acids. Germline loops: CDR1 LGHNT, CDR2 FRNRAP. The V gene end was trimmed by 11 bases and the J gene end by 3 bases; junction bases not matched to a gene: 8. As DNA, the CDR3 is TGTGCTGTCAGACAGGGGTGGGACACTGAAGCTTTCTTT. Translating it yields CAVRQGWDTEAFF.

The V and J genes are TRBV2 and TRBJ1-5; D is ambiguous. The germline V gene has CDR1 SNHLY and CDR2 FYNNEI. V lost 6 bases and J lost 5, with 11 bases in between. The CDR3 has 13 residues. CDR3 sequence: CASRREADQPQHF. Here the CDR3 DNA reads TGTGCCAGCAGACGGGAGGCAGATCAGCCCCAGCATTTT.

This clone was detected a few times. CDR3 sequence: CASSTGTRNYGYTF. The DNA for the CDR3 is TGTGCCAGCAGCACCGGGACGCGAAACTATGGCTACACCTTC. The chain is built from TRBV7-2 and TRBJ1-2; D possibly corresponds to TRBD1 (5 bases). The CDR3 consists of 14 residues. Between the trimmed V and J ends, which lost 5 bases and 2 bases, there was a span of 12 bases. Germline V gene sequence: CDR1 SGHTA, CDR2 FQGNSA.

This chain connects TRBV5-1 to TRBJ1-1; no definite D call. The CDR3 spans 15 residues. Trimming took off 3 bases at V and 1 base at J, with 13 bases between the two ends. Germline V gene data show CDR1 as SGHRS and CDR2 as YFSETQ. The CDR3 DNA is TGCGCCAGCAGCTCCCCGACAAACGAGAACACTGAAGCTTTCTTT. Its protein product is CASSSPTNENTEAFF.

The chain is built from TRBV7-2 and TRBJ1-5; TRBD1 agrees at 7 bases. J was trimmed by 5 bases and V by 6 bases; bases with no gene match: 4. The CDR3 consists of 13 residues. Germline CDR1 SGHTA, CDR2 FQGNSA. The CDR3 loop is CASSRDSYQPQHF. For the CDR3, the DNA is TGTGCCAGCAGTAGGGACAGCTATCAGCCCCAGCATTTT.

The chain combines TRBV28 with TRBJ2-2, with 8 nucleotides matching TRBD2. The CDR3 has 15 amino acids. After removal of 5 bases from V and 4 bases from J, the junction contained 6 bases not matched to a gene. Germline-derived CDR1 and CDR2 are MDHEN and SYDVKM. The CDR3 DNA sequence: TGTGCCAGCAGTAGCGGGAGTATCGTCACCGGGGAGCTGTTTTTT. It codes for CASSSGSIVTGELFF.

The rearrangement uses TRBV2 and TRBJ1-2; a weak D match, TRBD1 (5 bases). The V end lost 6 bases, the J end lost 7 bases, and 15 bases lay between the germline ends. This CDR3 has 13 amino acids. Germline lookup yields CDR1 SNHLY and CDR2 FYNNEI. Here the CDR3 reads CASSLRETGGYTF. The CDR3 nucleotides read TGTGCCAGCAGCCTCAGGGAAACGGGTGGCTACACCTTC.

The chain has TRBV7-2 and TRBJ2-7, with a tentative D call TRBD2 (7 bases). Trimming shortened V by 5 bases and J by 7 bases, and 24 bases separated the two germline ends. The CDR3 spans 16 residues. Per the germline V gene, CDR1 is SGHTA and CDR2 is FQGNSA. The CDR3 loop reads CASSPTLGGPPGEQYF. In DNA form, the CDR3 reads TGTGCCAGCAGCCCGACCCTCGGGGGGCCGCCTGGGGAGCAGTACTTC.

The sample holds a few counts of this clone. The V call is TRBV3-1 (or the pseudogene TRBV3-2), the J call TRBJ2-3; D unresolved. Germline V gives CDR1 LGHDT, CDR2 YNNKEL (reference sequence). The CDR3 is made up of 12 amino acids. The V and J ends lost 4 bases and 2 bases respectively, with 4 bases between them. The CDR3 reads CASSRLTDTQYF. CDR3 coding DNA: TGTGCCAGCAGCCGCCTCACAGATACGCAGTATTTT.

This clone was seen a single time. V and J are TRBV27 and TRBJ1-2, with 9 bases lining up with TRBD1. The germline V gene has CDR1 MNHEY and CDR2 SMNVEV (reference sequence). The CDR3 consists of 16 residues. V lost 0 bases to trimming and J lost 4 bases; unmatched junction nucleotides: 6. This chain's CDR3 is CASSLSINRGLYGYTF. The CDR3 bases are TGTGCCAGCAGTTTATCGATTAACAGGGGGCTCTATGGCTACACCTTC.

CDR3 residues: CASRPHGGQPYGYTF. CDR3 in DNA: TGTGCCAGCAGACCCCACGGTGGACAGCCCTATGGCTACACCTTC. The chain carries TRBV27 and TRBJ1-2; TRBD1 might be the D (6 bases). V shed 6 bases and J shed 4 bases, with 18 bases lying between them. Germline assignment: CDR1 MNHEY and CDR2 SMNVEV (reference sequence). The CDR3 runs 15 residues.

This chain links TRBV15 with TRBJ1-3, with unresolved D. CDR1 is LNHNV, CDR2 YYDKDF, per germline (reference sequence). V was cut by 5 bases and J by 0 bases, with 14 bases left in between. The CDR3 runs 16 residues. The CDR3 region has the DNA TGTGCCACCAGCCGATACATTGACGGCTCTGGAAACACCATATATTTT. This translates into CATSRYIDGSGNTIYF. The entire variable domain, with the rest obtained from reference TRBV15 and TRBJ1-3, is as follows: DAMVIQNPRYQVTQFGKPVTLSCSQTLNHNVMYWYQQKSSQAPKLLFHYYDKDFNNEADTPDNFQSRRPNTSFCFLDIRSPGLGDTAMYLCATSRYIDGSGNTIYFGEGSWLTVV.

The chain joins TRBV9 to TRBJ1-3; the D is unclear. Trimming removed 0 bases from V and 0 bases from J, with 4 bases in between. The CDR3 totals 14 residues. Germline CDR1 is SGDLS and CDR2 is YYNGEE. The CDR3 nucleotides read TGTGCCAGCAGCGTAGGGAGCTCTGGAAACACCATATATTTT. It yields the protein CASSVGSSGNTIYF. Together with reference TRBV9 and TRBJ1-3, the CDR3 gives the full variable domain: DSGVTQTPKHLITATGQRVTLRCSPRSGDLSVYWYQQSLDQGLQFLIQYYNGEERAKGNILERFSAQQFPDLHSELNLSSLELGDSALYFCASSVGSSGNTIYFGEGSWLTVV.

The chain joins TRBV5-5 to TRBJ1-1; a possible D gene is TRBD1 (6 bases). V dropped 3 bases and J dropped 1 base, with 16 bases sitting between them. CDR1 is SGHKS and CDR2 is YYEKEE in the germline V gene (reference sequence). CDR3 length: 16 amino acids. The CDR3 reads CASSSLPSGANTEAFF. The CDR3, as DNA: TGTGCCAGCAGCTCCCTCCCATCAGGGGCGAACACTGAAGCTTTCTTT.